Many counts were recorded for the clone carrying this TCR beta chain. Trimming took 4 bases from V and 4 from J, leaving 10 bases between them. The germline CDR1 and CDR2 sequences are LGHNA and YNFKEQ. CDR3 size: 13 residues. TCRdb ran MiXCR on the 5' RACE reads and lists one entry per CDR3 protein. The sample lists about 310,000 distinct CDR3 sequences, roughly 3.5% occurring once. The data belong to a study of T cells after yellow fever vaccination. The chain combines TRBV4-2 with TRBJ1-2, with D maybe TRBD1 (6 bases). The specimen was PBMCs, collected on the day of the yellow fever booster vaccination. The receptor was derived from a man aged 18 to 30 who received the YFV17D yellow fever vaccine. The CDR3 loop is CASSRTDGYGYTF. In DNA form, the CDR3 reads TGTGCCAGCAGCCGGACAGACGGCTATGGCTACACCTTC.